The present entry profiles one T cell receptor beta chain with its context. Its specificity is not known. CD4+ T cells from unexposed donors were obtained before the COVID-19 pandemic (2011-2018). After nine to ten days of culture, CD4+ T cells were isolated. As cell numbers allowed, unexposed-donor CD4+ T cells faced SARS-CoV-2 S/N and four cold-coronavirus spikes. Libraries were prepared by immunoSEQ multiplex PCR; TCRdb keeps only in-frame clonotypes and omits some of them. The sample consists of roughly 30,000 clones, 70% to 80% of them appearing once. With 4 bases clipped from V and 3 bases from J, the junction kept 7 bases outside the gene matches. Germline V gives CDR1 MGHRA, CDR2 YSYEKL. The CDR3 extends over 15 amino acids. The entry originates in a study of CD4 T cells in relation to SARS-CoV-2 and coronaviruses.

This receptor was obtained from a human donor in good health. The gene calls are TRBV4-1 and TRBJ1-1; TRBD1 aligns across 8 bases. Sequenced sample: CD4+ T cells from PBMCs, cultured in vitro. The CDR3 bases are TGCGCCAGCAGCCCACCATACAGGGGGGACACTGAAGCTTTCTTT. Translation: CASSPPYRGDTEAFF.